The clone carrying this TCR beta chain was recorded a few times. V was cut by 2 bases and J by 0 bases, with 14 bases left in between. This CDR3 is built from 17 residues. Per the germline V gene, CDR1 is MNHEY and CDR2 is SVGEGT. The record originates from a study of T-cell reconstitution after alpha-beta-depleted transplantation in children. Preparation of the TCRbeta library involved a method that used unique molecular identifiers. TCRdb processed the PCR reads anew with MiXCR; each CDR3 protein has one entry. The table lists 500,000 or so distinct CDR3 sequences, 32% of them singletons, with around 2.5% in the top ten.

This rearrangement joins TRBV6-2 or TRBV6-3 to TRBJ2-1; D ambiguous. The sequences come from PBMCs from the stem cell graft donor, collected from the stem cell graft. The clonotype originates from a human donor who donated a stem cell graft to a child with aplastic anemia. CDR3: CASSYSPLKGSYNEQFF. The CDR3 nucleotides read TGTGCCAGCAGTTACAGCCCATTAAAGGGCTCCTACAATGAGCAGTTCTTC.